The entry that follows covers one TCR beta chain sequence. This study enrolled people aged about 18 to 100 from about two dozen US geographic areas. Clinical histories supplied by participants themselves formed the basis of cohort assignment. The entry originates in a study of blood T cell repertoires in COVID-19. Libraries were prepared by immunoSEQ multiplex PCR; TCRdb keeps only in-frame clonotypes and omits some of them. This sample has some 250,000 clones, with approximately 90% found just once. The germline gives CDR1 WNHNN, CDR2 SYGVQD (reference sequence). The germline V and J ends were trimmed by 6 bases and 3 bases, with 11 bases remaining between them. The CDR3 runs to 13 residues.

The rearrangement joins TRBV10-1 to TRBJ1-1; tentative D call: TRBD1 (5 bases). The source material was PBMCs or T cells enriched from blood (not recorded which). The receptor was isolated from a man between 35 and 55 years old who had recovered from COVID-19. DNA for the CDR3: TGCGCCAGCAGCCCCAGGGCGGACACTGAAGCTTTCTTT. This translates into CASSPRADTEAFF.